This TCR beta chain comes out of a study of T-cell reconstitution after alpha-beta-depleted transplantation in children. Study outcomes and limitations: Some patients' high day-60 TCRbeta diversity was attributed to recipient cells surviving conditioning. Reportedly, only several hundred clones from non-depleted graft cells drove alpha-beta T-cell counts at about two months. One year post-transplant, T-cell counts and diversity were largely derived from T cells produced anew.

As for this clonotype: The target antigen is unknown.

Unique molecular identifiers featured in how the TCRbeta library was prepared. TCRdb redid the calling of the PCR reads with MiXCR, one entry per CDR3 protein. The data contain some 350,000 distinct CDR3 sequences, 15% to 20% of them singletons. V shed 5 bases and J shed 2 bases, with 16 bases lying between them. Germline-derived CDR1 and CDR2 are MDHEN and SYDVKM. This CDR3 has 16 amino acids. The input for sequencing was PBMCs, mostly from graft donor cells, taken 360 days after TCRalphabeta/CD19-depleted stem cell transplant. The source of this sequence is a male patient aged 2 to 10 who had a stem cell transplant for acute lymphoblastic leukemia, so the T cells may come from the graft donor. The chain uses TRBV28 and TRBJ2-1; no clear D. CDR3: CASSTPRSIAYNEQFF. DNA of the CDR3: TGTGCCAGCAGTACGCCCAGGAGTATAGCCTACAATGAGCAGTTCTTC.